Below are 16 T cell receptor beta chains sequenced from a single sample in a study of sequential checkpoint blockade in melanoma. The table came from immunoSEQ multiplex PCR; TCRdb's copy has only in-frame clones and leaves some out. The repertoire consists of more than 30,000 clones, with 30% to 40% occurring once and the leading ten covering 1.5% to 2%. The treatment was: randomized to nivolumab then ipilimumab (arm A) or the reverse (arm B). Material: tumor tissue (inferred from file names), obtained from a patient given nivolumab and ipilimumab in sequence. The receptors stem from a human donor with melanoma.

This clone was detected only a few times. For the CDR3, the DNA is TGTGCCAGCAGTTCCGACCTGGCAGGGGGCGCGGTTCACACCTTC. Its translation is CASSSDLAGGAVHTF. The rearrangement links TRBV6-8 to TRBJ1-2; TRBD1 aligns across 8 bases. Trimming at V came to 4 bases and at J to 12 bases, leaving 16 bases not matched to a gene. Germline CDR1 reads MNHGY; CDR2 reads SAAAGT. This CDR3 comprises 15 residues.

This clone occurred many times. V usage is TRBV9 and J usage is TRBJ2-5, with 10 bases identical to TRBD2. The CDR3 loop spans 15 amino acids. From germline, CDR1 is SGDLS and CDR2 YYNGEE. Trimming took 3 bases from V and 3 from J; bases not matched to a gene: 5. The CDR3 loop reads CASSANGLAEETQYF. In DNA, the CDR3 is TGTGCCAGCAGCGCGAACGGACTAGCGGAAGAGACCCAGTACTTC.

The CDR3 sequence is CATQGPAYEQYF. The DNA of the CDR3 is TGTGCCACACAGGGTCCAGCCTACGAGCAGTACTTC. This chain connects TRBV2 to TRBJ2-7; the D gene is possibly TRBD1 (6 bases). V gave up 10 bases and J gave up 2 bases, with 12 bases separating them. Per germline, CDR1 SNHLY and CDR2 FYNNEI. The CDR3 has 12 amino acids.

This chain uses TRBV5-1 with TRBJ2-5, with 8 bases matching TRBD2. After removal of 4 bases from V and 1 base from J, the junction contained 9 bases not matched to a gene. The CDR3 has 16 amino acids. Germline V CDR1 and CDR2: SGHRS, YFSETQ. The CDR3 DNA reads as TGCGCCAGCAGCCTAGGGACTAGGGCACTCCAAGAGACCCAGTACTTC. Protein: CASSLGTRALQETQYF.

This chain links TRBV5-1 with TRBJ2-4; 7 positions match TRBD2. There are 15 residues in the CDR3. V trimming: 4 bases; J trimming: 4 bases; junction bases outside the gene matches: 8. CDR1 SGHRS and CDR2 YFSETQ come from the germline V gene. The CDR3 nucleotides read TGCGCCAGCAGCCAAGGGTCGGGGGGAAAAAACATTCAGTACTTC. This gives the protein CASSQGSGGKNIQYF. Combining the CDR3 with reference TRBV5-1 and TRBJ2-4 gives the whole variable domain KAGVTQTPRYLIKTRGQQVTLSCSPISGHRSVSWYQQTPGQGLQFLFEYFSETQRNKGNFPGRFSGRQFSNSRSEMNVSTLELGDSALYLCASSQGSGGKNIQYFGAGTRLSVL.

This clone was picked up a small number of times. This chain uses TRBV9 with TRBJ1-3; D gene unclear. CDR1 and CDR2 from the germline V gene are SGDLS and YYNGEE. The CDR3 runs 17 residues. V lost 0 bases, J lost 0 bases, and 13 bases lay in between. For the CDR3, the DNA is TGTGCCAGCAGCGTAGGGGGAGGGCCGAACTCTGGAAACACCATATATTTT. As protein: CASSVGGGPNSGNTIYF.

This clone occurred a few times. The chain recombines TRBV6-8 with TRBJ2-2; D is perhaps TRBD1 or TRBD2 (5 bases each). Between the trimmed V and J ends, which lost 0 bases and 6 bases, there was a span of 8 bases. The CDR3 extends over 14 amino acids. Germline V lookup: CDR1 MNHGY, CDR2 SAAAGT. CDR3 in amino acids: CASSYSGTPGELFF. CDR3 nucleotides: TGTGCCAGCAGTTACTCGGGGACCCCCGGGGAGCTGTTTTTT.

Only one count was recorded for this clone. The V call is TRBV18, the J call TRBJ2-2; possibly TRBD2 for D (6 bases). CDR3 size: 16 residues. The V and J ends lost 0 bases and 6 bases respectively, with 14 bases between them. Germline V gene lookup returns CDR1 KGHSH and CDR2 LQKENI. CDR3 DNA: TGTGCCAGCTCACCACCACGTAGCGGTGGGGCCGGGGAGCTGTTTTTT. Translation gives CASSPPRSGGAGELFF.

This clone was observed a single time. The rearrangement uses TRBV12-1 and TRBJ1-5. TRBV12-1 is noted as a pseudogene. This CDR3 spans 14 amino acids. The CDR3 loop reads CASPLGISNQPQHF. The CDR3 DNA follows: TGTGCCAGCCCATTAGGAATTAGCAATCAGCCCCAGCATTTT.

The genes are TRBV5-1 and TRBJ2-1; the D gene could be TRBD1 or TRBD2 (7 bases each). V was pared by 4 bases and J by 6 bases, with 20 bases between. CDR3 length: 16 amino acids. From germline, CDR1 is SGHRS and CDR2 YFSETQ. This CDR3 reads CASSPGSGTVPNEQFF. CDR3 nucleotide sequence: TGCGCCAGCAGCCCTGGCAGCGGGACAGTCCCCAATGAGCAGTTCTTC.

This rearrangement joins TRBV19 to TRBJ2-7, with 7 bases that match TRBD1. Germline values: CDR1 LNHDA, CDR2 SQIVND (reference sequence). With V trimmed by 4 bases and J by 3 bases, 9 bases remained unmatched. The CDR3 is 15 amino acids. The CDR3 sequence is CASSTSGQTLYEQYF. The CDR3 DNA sequence: TGTGCCAGTAGTACCTCGGGACAGACCCTCTACGAGCAGTACTTC.

The gene calls are TRBV5-1 and TRBJ2-1, with 10 bases lining up with TRBD2. Trimming took 0 bases from V and 8 from J; bases not matched to a gene: 5. The CDR3 sequence is 15 residues long. Germline V CDR1 and CDR2: SGHRS, YFSETQ. CDR3 sequence reads: CASSLVLAGSDEQFF. As DNA, the CDR3 is TGCGCCAGCAGCTTGGTACTAGCGGGAAGCGATGAGCAGTTCTTC.

This chain links TRBV18 with TRBJ1-5; D is ambiguous. Germline V gene lookup returns CDR1 KGHSH and CDR2 LQKENI. This CDR3 contains 13 residues. V was cut by 0 bases and J by 5 bases, with 5 bases left in between. This chain's CDR3 is CASSPPGDQPQHF. The CDR3 DNA sequence: TGTGCCAGCTCACCACCGGGAGATCAGCCCCAGCATTTT.

J is TRBJ1-1 and V is TRBV28; perhaps TRBD1 as D (5 bases). Trimming stripped 6 bases from V and 5 bases from J, with 10 bases between. The length of the CDR3 is 12 residues. Germline loops: CDR1 MDHEN, CDR2 SYDVKM. The CDR3 nucleotides are TGTGCCAGCAGGTTAGGGGAGACTGAAGCTTTCTTT. Translated: CASRLGETEAFF.

This chain uses TRBV25-1 with TRBJ2-7, with 8 bases identical to TRBD1. The V segment lost 7 bases and the J segment 5 bases; nucleotides outside the gene matches: 10. The CDR3 consists of 14 residues. The germline V gene has CDR1 MGHDK and CDR2 SYGVNS. The CDR3 region has the DNA TGTGCCAGCACCGATGACAGGGGCTTCCACGAGCAGTACTTC. The encoded protein is CASTDDRGFHEQYF.

This chain links TRBV7-5 with TRBJ2-1; TRBD2, the D gene given by the table, was not confirmed from the DNA. TRBV7-5 is listed as a pseudogene. The CDR3 is 15 residues long. The CDR3: CASSKSSGGVNEQFF. CDR3 coding DNA: TGTGCCAGCAGCAAATCTAGCGGGGGGGTGAATGAGCAGTTCTTC.